This T cell receptor beta chain is from a study of cytomegalovirus exposure and HLA in healthy donors. For the study at large: An earlier analysis found roughly 110 million unique TCR beta sequences from approximately 190 million T cells. Within an early data release were about 85 million unique TCRs drawn from HLA-typed donors.

Study outcomes and limitations: Most subjects had HLA-A and HLA-B alleles reportedly predicted accurately by TCR beta sequences.

The table lists this clone with a few counts. Its specificity is unknown. 60 Vbeta and 13 Jbeta primers were used in PCR. Measured with immunoSEQ multiplex PCR; TCRdb has only the in-frame clones, and not every one. Among over 100,000 clones listed, around 9% were seen once. The V end was cut by 5 bases, the J end by 0 bases, with 8 bases between. Germline V gene lookup returns CDR1 SGHTA and CDR2 FQGNSA. This CDR3 is built from 13 residues. Source material: PBMCs. This chain connects TRBV7-2 to TRBJ2-7, with D uncertain. The sequence came from a man aged 40-49 years in good health and CMV-seronegative. The CDR3 protein is CASSIIPSYEQYF. The DNA for the CDR3 is TGTGCCAGCAGCATCATCCCCTCCTACGAGCAGTACTTC.